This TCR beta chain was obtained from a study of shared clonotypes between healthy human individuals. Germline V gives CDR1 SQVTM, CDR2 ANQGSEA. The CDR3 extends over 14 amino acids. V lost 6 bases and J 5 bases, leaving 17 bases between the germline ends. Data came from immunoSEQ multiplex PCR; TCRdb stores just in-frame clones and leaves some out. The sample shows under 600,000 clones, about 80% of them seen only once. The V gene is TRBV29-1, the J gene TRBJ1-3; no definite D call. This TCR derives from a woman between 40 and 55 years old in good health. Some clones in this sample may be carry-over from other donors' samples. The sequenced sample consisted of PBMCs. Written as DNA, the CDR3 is TGCAGCGTCAAATCTACAGCTGGGCGAAACACCATATATTTT. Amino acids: CSVKSTAGRNTIYF.